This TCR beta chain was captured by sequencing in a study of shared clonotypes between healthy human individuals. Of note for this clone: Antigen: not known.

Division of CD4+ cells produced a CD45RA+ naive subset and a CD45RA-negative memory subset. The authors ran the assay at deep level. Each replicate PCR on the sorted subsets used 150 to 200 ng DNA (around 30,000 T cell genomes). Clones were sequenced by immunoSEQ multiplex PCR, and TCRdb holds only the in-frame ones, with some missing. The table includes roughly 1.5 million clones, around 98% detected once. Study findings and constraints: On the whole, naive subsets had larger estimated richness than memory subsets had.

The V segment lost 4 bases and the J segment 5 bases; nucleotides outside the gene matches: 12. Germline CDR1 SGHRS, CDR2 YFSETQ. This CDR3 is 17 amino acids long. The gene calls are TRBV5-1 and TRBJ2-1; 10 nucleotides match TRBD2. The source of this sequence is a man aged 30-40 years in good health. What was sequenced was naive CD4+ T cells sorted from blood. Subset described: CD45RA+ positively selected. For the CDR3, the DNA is TGCGCCAGCAGCGGGGGACTAGCGCTTGGGGCCCACAATGAGCAGTTCTTC. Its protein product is CASSGGLALGAHNEQFF. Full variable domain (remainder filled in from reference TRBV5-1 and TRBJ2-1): KAGVTQTPRYLIKTRGQQVTLSCSPISGHRSVSWYQQTPGQGLQFLFEYFSETQRNKGNFPGRFSGRQFSNSRSEMNVSTLELGDSALYLCASSGGLALGAHNEQFFGPGTRLTVL.